This T cell receptor beta chain derives from a study of cytomegalovirus exposure and HLA in healthy donors. As to this clone: Its target is unknown.

Study-level findings and limits: With high specificity and sensitivity, the classifier reportedly diagnosed cytomegalovirus status. Within an earlier analysis, most TCR beta V segments proved productive either about 87% or about 30% of the time. The authors listed over 150 TCR beta chains as cytomegalovirus-associated.

J gave up 4 bases and V 1 base, and 6 bases lay outside the gene matches. CDR3 length equals 16 residues. Germline V CDR1 and CDR2: SGDLS, YYNGEE. The PCR used 60 Vbeta and 13 Jbeta primers. The method was immunoSEQ multiplex PCR; TCRdb's version includes in-frame clones alone and lacks a portion of them. The sample consists of about 180,000 clones, 70% to 80% of them appearing once. Sequenced: PBMCs. The clonotype was recovered from a male donor in good health and CMV-seronegative. The J gene is TRBJ2-3, the V gene TRBV9; 10 positions agree with TRBD2. This chain's CDR3 is CASSVPIAGGSDTQYF. CDR3 in DNA: TGTGCCAGCAGCGTACCCATAGCGGGAGGCTCAGATACGCAGTATTTT.